These 30 T cell receptor beta chains originate from one sample sequenced in a study of blood T cell repertoires in COVID-19. Measured with immunoSEQ multiplex PCR; TCRdb has only the in-frame clones, and not every one. The table shows 180,000 or so clones, with roughly 84% occurring only once. Material: peripheral blood. These receptors were taken from a woman in her 70s with COVID-19, enrolled during active disease.

The chain is built from TRBV4-2 and TRBJ1-5, with TRBD1 matching over 7 bases. The length of the CDR3 is 15 residues. J lost 3 bases, V lost 0 bases, and 2 bases had no gene match. Germline values: CDR1 LGHNA, CDR2 YNFKEQ. CDR3 sequence reads: CASSQEGQVNQPQHF. The CDR3 nucleotides read TGTGCCAGCAGCCAAGAAGGACAGGTCAATCAGCCCCAGCATTTT.

This clone was recorded a few times. This sequence joins TRBV6-2 or TRBV6-3 and TRBJ1-3, with 7 bases aligning to TRBD1. The J segment lost 2 bases and the V segment lost 4 bases, leaving 11 bases of the junction unmatched. CDR3 length: 17 amino acids. Per germline, CDR1 MNHEY and CDR2 SVGEGT. The CDR3 region is CASSSIYRGSTGNTIYF. The CDR3 coding sequence is TGTGCCAGCAGTTCGATCTACAGGGGAAGTACTGGAAACACCATATATTTT.

This clone was observed a few times. The gene calls are TRBV30 and TRBJ2-7, with TRBD2 matching over 7 bases. Germline CDR1 is GTSNPN and CDR2 is SVGIG (reference sequence). This CDR3 is 14 amino acids long. J gave up 6 bases and V 0 bases, and 8 bases lay outside the gene matches. The CDR3 nucleotides are TGTGCCTGGAGTGTACCCGGGCGGGGGTTCGAGCAGTACTTC. The encoded protein is CAWSVPGRGFEQYF.

The chain joins TRBV11-2 to TRBJ2-3; D uncertain. Trimming removed 0 bases from V and 2 bases from J, with 9 bases in between. This CDR3 is 15 amino acids long. Germline loops: CDR1 SGHAT, CDR2 FQNNGV. In DNA, the CDR3 is TGTGCCAGCAGCTTAGATCCGTCTATCACAGATACGCAGTATTTT. It specifies CASSLDPSITDTQYF.

This chain links TRBV5-1 with TRBJ1-2, with D unresolved. Between the trimmed V and J ends, which lost 0 bases and 7 bases, there was a span of 10 bases. Germline assignment: CDR1 SGHRS and CDR2 YFSETQ. The CDR3 contains 13 residues. CDR3 DNA sequence: TGCGCCAGCAGCTTGGATGTCCAAGCTGGCTACACCTTC. It is translated as CASSLDVQAGYTF.

The chain links TRBV28 to TRBJ2-1, with 7 bases matching TRBD2. Germline V gene sequence: CDR1 MDHEN, CDR2 SYDVKM. Losses at the gene ends were 1 base for V and 5 bases for J; bases not matched to a gene: 11. This CDR3 comprises 17 residues. The CDR3, as DNA: TGTGCCAGCAGTTTATCGGCCCTAGCGGAAGTAAACAATGAGCAGTTCTTC. Translated, it gives CASSLSALAEVNNEQFF.

The chain combines TRBV30 with TRBJ1-1; 7 positions match TRBD1. The V gene end was trimmed by 5 bases and the J gene end by 5 bases; junction bases not matched to a gene: 8. The germline CDR1 and CDR2 sequences are GTSNPN and SVGIG (reference sequence). The CDR3 runs to 13 residues. The CDR3 spells CAWSTGVGTEAFF. The DNA for the CDR3 is TGTGCCTGGTCAACAGGGGTAGGGACTGAAGCTTTCTTT. Variable domain in full (rest from reference TRBV30 and TRBJ1-1): SQTIHQWPATLVQPVGSPLSLECTVEGTSNPNLYWYRQAAGRGLQLLFYSVGIGQISSEVPQNLSASRPQDRQFILSSKKLLLSDSGFYLCAWSTGVGTEAFFGQGTRLTVV.

The chain carries TRBV7-8 and TRBJ1-6; tentatively, D is TRBD1 (6 bases). The CDR3 extends over 13 amino acids. Germline CDR1 and CDR2: SGHVS and FQNEAQ. Trimming left V 4 bases short and J 15 bases short, with 16 bases between. The CDR3 region is CASSSITGSYLHF. In DNA, the CDR3 is TGTGCCAGCAGCTCCATTACAGGGTCCTACCTCCACTTT.

This chain joins TRBV5-1 and TRBJ2-5; TRBD2 might be the D (6 bases). With 5 bases removed from V and 1 base from J, the gap between germline ends came to 12 bases. Germline loops: CDR1 SGHRS, CDR2 YFSETQ. The CDR3 has 14 amino acids. The DNA for the CDR3 is TGCGCCAGCAGACCTGCGGGGACCCAAGAGACCCAGTACTTC. Its protein product is CASRPAGTQETQYF.

The V and J genes are TRBV19 and TRBJ1-4; weak D call: TRBD1 (6 bases). The CDR3 covers 14 residues. Germline loops: CDR1 LNHDA, CDR2 SQIVND (reference sequence). V lost 6 bases and J 7 bases, leaving 15 bases between the germline ends. The CDR3 nucleotides are TGTGCCAGTAGGAGGACGGGGGGCAGTGAAAAACTGTTTTTT. This sequence encodes CASRRTGGSEKLFF.

V is TRBV28 and J is TRBJ2-7, with 8 bases that match TRBD1. CDR3 length equals 15 residues. Germline V CDR1 and CDR2: MDHEN, SYDVKM. V shed 3 bases and J 5 bases; nucleotides not matched to a gene: 9. In DNA form, the CDR3 reads TGTGCCAGCAGTTTCGGGTCAGGGGGCTCAGACGAGCAGTACGTC. Residues: CASSFGSGGSDEQYV.

This rearrangement joins TRBV5-1 to TRBJ2-3, with no clear D. Germline V gives CDR1 SGHRS, CDR2 YFSETQ. Trimming took 0 bases from V and 2 from J, leaving 10 bases between them. This CDR3 is built from 15 residues. In DNA, the CDR3 is TGCGCCAGCAGCTTGGGCGCCATAGCCACAGATACGCAGTATTTT. It translates to CASSLGAIATDTQYF. Full variable domain (outside the CDR3, taken from reference TRBV5-1 and TRBJ2-3): KAGVTQTPRYLIKTRGQQVTLSCSPISGHRSVSWYQQTPGQGLQFLFEYFSETQRNKGNFPGRFSGRQFSNSRSEMNVSTLELGDSALYLCASSLGAIATDTQYFGPGTRLTVL.

This rearrangement joins TRBV6-5 to TRBJ1-5; D is ambiguous. Trimming took off 7 bases at V and 3 bases at J, with 10 bases between the two ends. This CDR3 has 13 amino acids. The V gene's germline CDR1 is MNHEY and CDR2 SVGAGI. The CDR3 loop reads CASTSRDNQPQHF. CDR3 DNA sequence: TGTGCCAGCACATCGCGGGACAATCAGCCCCAGCATTTT.

The chain couples TRBV29-1 to TRBJ2-1; 8 nucleotides match TRBD1. CDR1 and CDR2 (germline): SQVTM, ANQGSEA. The V gene end was trimmed by 3 bases and the J gene end by 6 bases; junction bases not matched to a gene: 7. This CDR3 is built from 14 residues. This chain's CDR3 is CSVESWTGRNEQFF. For the CDR3, the DNA is TGCAGCGTTGAGTCCTGGACAGGGCGCAATGAGCAGTTCTTC.

The chain couples TRBV9 to TRBJ1-2; TRBD1 aligns across 7 bases. Unmatched junction bases numbered 5, after V lost 2 bases and J lost 4 bases. CDR3 length: 14 residues. Germline V gives CDR1 SGDLS, CDR2 YYNGEE. In nucleotides, the CDR3 is TGTGCCAGCAGCGTGAGGACAGGCCCCTATGGCTACACCTTC. The encoded protein is CASSVRTGPYGYTF.

Only a few counts were recorded for this clone. The V and J genes are TRBV6-5 and TRBJ1-2, with D unclear. V was cut by 7 bases and J by 5 bases, with 14 bases left in between. Germline CDR1 is MNHEY and CDR2 is SVGAGI. The length of the CDR3 is 13 residues. The CDR3 spells CASKSPGIYGYTF. The CDR3 bases are TGTGCCAGCAAGAGTCCAGGCATTTATGGCTACACCTTC.

DNA of the CDR3: TGTGCCAGCTCAACGACAGGGTCGGGCTCTGGGGCCAACGTCCTGACTTTC. It encodes CASSTTGSGSGANVLTF. The genes are TRBV18 and TRBJ2-6; the match to TRBD1 covers 7 bases. The germline CDR1 and CDR2 sequences are KGHSH and LQKENI. The CDR3 has 17 residues. The V gene end was trimmed by 5 bases and the J gene end by 0 bases; junction bases not matched to a gene: 7.

This CDR3 reads CASSPQTSGRFWDEQFF. CDR3 nucleotides: TGTGCCAGCTCACCACAAACTAGCGGGAGATTCTGGGATGAGCAGTTCTTC. The genes are TRBV18 and TRBJ2-1; 11 bases align to TRBD2. Germline V gene sequence: CDR1 KGHSH, CDR2 LQKENI. V was pared by 1 base and J by 8 bases, with 10 bases of the junction left unmatched. This CDR3 spans 17 amino acids.

The chain is built from TRBV7-2 and TRBJ2-6; possibly TRBD2 for D (5 bases). CDR3 length: 15 amino acids. Trimming stripped 1 base from V and 1 base from J, with 5 bases between. Germline assignment: CDR1 SGHTA and CDR2 FQGNSA. CDR3 protein: CASSLERSGANVLTF. The CDR3 region has the DNA TGTGCCAGCAGCTTAGAGCGGTCTGGGGCCAACGTCCTGACTTTC.

This clone was observed a handful of times. V gene TRBV5-1 combines with J gene TRBJ1-5; D might be TRBD1 (6 bases). The length of the CDR3 is 15 residues. In germline, CDR1 is SGHRS, CDR2 YFSETQ. The germline V and J ends were trimmed by 2 bases and 9 bases, with 18 bases remaining between them. Here the CDR3 DNA reads TGCGCCAGCAGCTTTGATGGCGCGGGGGGCGCGCCCCAGCATTTT. Amino acid sequence: CASSFDGAGGAPQHF. Full variable domain (missing parts from reference TRBV5-1 and TRBJ1-5): KAGVTQTPRYLIKTRGQQVTLSCSPISGHRSVSWYQQTPGQGLQFLFEYFSETQRNKGNFPGRFSGRQFSNSRSEMNVSTLELGDSALYLCASSFDGAGGAPQHFGDGTRLSIL.

The chain carries TRBV9 and TRBJ1-1, with D possibly TRBD1 on 6 matching bases. The CDR3 loop spans 14 amino acids. The V gene's germline CDR1 is SGDLS and CDR2 YYNGEE. V lost 6 bases to trimming and J lost 2 bases, with 14 bases between them. In DNA form, the CDR3 reads TGTGCCAGCACACCAGGACAGTTAAACACTGAAGCTTTCTTT. Residues: CASTPGQLNTEAFF.

The V and J genes are TRBV6-1 and TRBJ1-6; D gene uncertain. V shed 2 bases and J shed 11 bases, with 7 bases lying between them. The germline V gene encodes CDR1 MNHNS and CDR2 SASEGT. The CDR3 runs 12 residues. The CDR3 DNA reads TGTGCCAGCAGTGAATCGGGTACACCCCTCCACTTT. It codes for CASSESGTPLHF.

The rearrangement uses TRBV5-8 and TRBJ2-5; 9 bases line up with TRBD1. J was trimmed by 5 bases and V by 6 bases; bases with no gene match: 8. This CDR3 contains 14 residues. Germline V gives CDR1 SGHTS, CDR2 YDEGEE. In nucleotides, the CDR3 is TGTGCCAGCAAGGGACAGGGATCGTGGGAGACCCAGTACTTC. It translates to CASKGQGSWETQYF. Using reference TRBV5-8 and TRBJ2-5 for the parts outside the CDR3, the full variable domain is EAGVTQSPTHLIKTRGQQATLRCSPISGHTSVYWYQQALGLGLQFLLWYDEGEERNRGNFPPRFSGRQFPNYSSELNVNALELEDSALYLCASKGQGSWETQYFGPGTRLLVL.

The V call is TRBV1, the J call TRBJ2-2; the table's D gene call, TRBD1, was not cross checked with the DNA. TRBV1 is listed as a pseudogene. The CDR3 covers 13 residues. CDR3 loop: CTTRTGKTGELFF. The CDR3 DNA is TGCACCACCAGGACAGGTAAGACCGGGGAGCTGTTTTTT.

The sample holds a few counts of this clone. V usage is TRBV4-1 and J usage is TRBJ2-7; 7 bases line up with TRBD2. The ends lost 1 base at V and 6 bases at J; junction bases unmatched: 3. The CDR3 is made up of 13 amino acids. The V gene's germline CDR1 is MGHRA and CDR2 YSYEKL. The DNA for the CDR3 is TGCGCCAGCAGCCAAGGACTAGCTGCCGAGCAGTACGTC. Its translation: CASSQGLAAEQYV.

This rearrangement joins TRBV4-1 to TRBJ2-3, with D possibly being TRBD2 (7 bases). Germline values: CDR1 MGHRA, CDR2 YSYEKL. The CDR3 length is 14 residues. The ends were cut back, 5 bases at V and 3 bases at J, with 12 bases in the middle. Written as DNA, the CDR3 is TGCGCCAGCAGCTTCGAGGGGGGGACAGATACGCAGTATTTT. Its protein product is CASSFEGGTDTQYF.

This chain connects TRBV19 to TRBJ1-5, with 8 bases aligning to TRBD1. Germline V gives CDR1 LNHDA, CDR2 SQIVND (reference sequence). V shed 7 bases, J shed 2 bases, and the junction held 10 bases outside the gene matches. CDR3 length: 16 residues. This CDR3 is CASTLLQGGGNQPQHF. CDR3 DNA sequence: TGTGCCAGTACCCTCTTACAGGGGGGGGGCAATCAGCCCCAGCATTTT.

With respect to this clone: A junction boundary mismatches the germline segment, possibly from a read error. This chain connects TRBV15 to TRBJ1-1; possible D gene TRBD1, 5 bases. Germline CDR1 is LNHNV and CDR2 is YYDKDF (reference sequence). The length of the CDR3 is 13 residues. The CDR3 here is CATSRDQGYEVFF. The CDR3, as DNA: TGTGCCACCAGCAGAGATCAGGGATATGAAGTTTTCTTT.

This clone was detected once. This chain joins TRBV28 and TRBJ1-1; D unresolved. The germline V and J ends were trimmed by 1 base and 3 bases, with 12 bases remaining between them. The CDR3 is 15 amino acids. Germline CDR1 is MDHEN and CDR2 is SYDVKM. CDR3 DNA sequence: TGTGCCAGCAGTTTATCCGGGGAGTGGTACACTGAAGCTTTCTTT. As protein: CASSLSGEWYTEAFF.

The V gene is TRBV14, the J gene TRBJ2-7; the D gene is possibly TRBD2 (6 bases). This CDR3 is built from 14 residues. CDR1 and CDR2 from the germline V gene are SGHDN and FVKESK. Trimming shortened V by 4 bases and J by 4 bases, and 14 bases separated the two germline ends. In nucleotides, the CDR3 is TGTGCCAGCAGCCCAGGGAGGCCGGGTTACGAGCAGTACTTC. It yields the protein CASSPGRPGYEQYF.